This T cell receptor beta chain was documented in a study of T cell changes during pregnancy in multiple sclerosis. Only in-frame clones appear in the TCRdb table, and some are missing; sequencing was by immunoSEQ multiplex PCR. The table has approximately 50,000 clones, roughly 90% seen once. Losses at the gene ends were 4 bases for V and 9 bases for J; bases not matched to a gene: 4. The germline V gene encodes CDR1 MNHEY and CDR2 SMNVEV (reference sequence). There are 14 residues in the CDR3. The material was CD4+ T cells from peripheral blood mononuclear cells, obtained after pregnancy. The TCR sequence derives from a female donor with multiple sclerosis, enrolled in a pregnancy study. The chain uses TRBV27 and TRBJ2-1; TRBD2 aligns across 12 bases. The CDR3 reads CASSSRLAGVEQFF. Written as DNA, the CDR3 is TGTGCCAGCAGTTCTAGACTAGCGGGAGTTGAGCAGTTCTTC.